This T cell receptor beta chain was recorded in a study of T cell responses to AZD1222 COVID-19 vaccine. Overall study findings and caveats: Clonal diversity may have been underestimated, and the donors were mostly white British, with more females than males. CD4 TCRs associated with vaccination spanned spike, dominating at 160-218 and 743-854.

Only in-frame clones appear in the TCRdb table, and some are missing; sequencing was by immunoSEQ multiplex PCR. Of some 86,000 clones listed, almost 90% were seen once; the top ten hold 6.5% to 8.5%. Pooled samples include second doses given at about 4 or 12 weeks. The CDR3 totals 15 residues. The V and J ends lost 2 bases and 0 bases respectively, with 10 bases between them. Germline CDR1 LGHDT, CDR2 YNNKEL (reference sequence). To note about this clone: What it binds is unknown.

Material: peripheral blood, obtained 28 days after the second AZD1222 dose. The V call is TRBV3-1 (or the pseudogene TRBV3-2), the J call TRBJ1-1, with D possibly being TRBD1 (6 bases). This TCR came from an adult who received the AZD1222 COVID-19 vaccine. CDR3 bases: TGTGCCAGCAGCCAACGACAGGCAATGAACACTGAAGCTTTCTTT. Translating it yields CASSQRQAMNTEAFF.